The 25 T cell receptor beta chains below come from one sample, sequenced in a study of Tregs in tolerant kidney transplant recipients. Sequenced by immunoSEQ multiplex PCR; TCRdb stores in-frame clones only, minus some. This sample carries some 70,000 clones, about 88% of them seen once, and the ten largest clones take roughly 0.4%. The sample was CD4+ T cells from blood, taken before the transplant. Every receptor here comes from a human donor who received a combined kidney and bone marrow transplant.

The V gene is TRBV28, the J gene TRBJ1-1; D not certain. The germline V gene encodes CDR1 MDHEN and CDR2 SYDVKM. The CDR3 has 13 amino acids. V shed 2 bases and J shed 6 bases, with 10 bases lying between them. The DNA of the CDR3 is TGTGCCAGCAGTTTAAATAGCTGGGCTGAAGCTTTCTTT. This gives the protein CASSLNSWAEAFF.

CDR3 coding DNA: TGTGCCAGCTCACTCTCCGGGGTCCGGGAGACCCAGTACTTC. Translation gives CASSLSGVRETQYF. The genes are TRBV18 and TRBJ2-5, with D maybe TRBD2 (5 bases). The germline V gene has CDR1 KGHSH and CDR2 LQKENI. The CDR3 has 14 amino acids. Trimming pared 4 bases from V and 5 bases from J, leaving 14 bases between.

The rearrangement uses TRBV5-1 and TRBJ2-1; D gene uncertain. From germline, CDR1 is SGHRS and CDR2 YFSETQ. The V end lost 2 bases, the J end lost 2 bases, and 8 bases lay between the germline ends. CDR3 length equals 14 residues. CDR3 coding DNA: TGCGCCAGCAGCTTAACAGCCACCTACAATGAGCAGTTCTTC. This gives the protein CASSLTATYNEQFF.

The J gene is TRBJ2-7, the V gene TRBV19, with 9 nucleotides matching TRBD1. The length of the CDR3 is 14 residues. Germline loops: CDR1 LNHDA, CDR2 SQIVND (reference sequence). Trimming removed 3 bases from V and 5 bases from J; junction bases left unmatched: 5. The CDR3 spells CASSIGQGTNEQYF. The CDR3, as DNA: TGTGCCAGTAGTATCGGACAGGGGACGAACGAGCAGTACTTC.

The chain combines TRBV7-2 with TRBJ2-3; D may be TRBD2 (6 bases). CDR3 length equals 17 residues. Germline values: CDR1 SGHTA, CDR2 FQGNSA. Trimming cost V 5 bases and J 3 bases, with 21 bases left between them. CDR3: CASSLHVAAVGTDTQYF. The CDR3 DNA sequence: TGTGCCAGCAGCCTCCATGTAGCGGCCGTTGGGACAGATACGCAGTATTTT.

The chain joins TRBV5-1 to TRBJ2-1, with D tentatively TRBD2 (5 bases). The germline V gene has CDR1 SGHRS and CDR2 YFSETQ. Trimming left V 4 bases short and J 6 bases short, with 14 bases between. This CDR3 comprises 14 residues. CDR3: CASSRAREGNEQFF. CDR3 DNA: TGCGCCAGCAGCAGGGCTCGTGAGGGCAATGAGCAGTTCTTC.

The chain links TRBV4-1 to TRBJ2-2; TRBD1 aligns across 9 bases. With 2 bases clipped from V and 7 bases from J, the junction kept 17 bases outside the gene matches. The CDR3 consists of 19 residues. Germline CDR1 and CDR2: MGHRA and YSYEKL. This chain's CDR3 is CASSQKRGGTGTYGGELFF. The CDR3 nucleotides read TGCGCCAGCAGCCAAAAAAGAGGCGGGACAGGGACGTATGGCGGGGAGCTGTTTTTT.

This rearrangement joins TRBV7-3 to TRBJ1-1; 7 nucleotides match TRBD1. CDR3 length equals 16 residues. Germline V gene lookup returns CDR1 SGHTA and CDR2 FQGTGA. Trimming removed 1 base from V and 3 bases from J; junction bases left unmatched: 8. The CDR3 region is CASSLMGQGVDTEAFF. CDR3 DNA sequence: TGTGCCAGCAGCTTAATGGGGCAGGGGGTTGACACTGAAGCTTTCTTT.

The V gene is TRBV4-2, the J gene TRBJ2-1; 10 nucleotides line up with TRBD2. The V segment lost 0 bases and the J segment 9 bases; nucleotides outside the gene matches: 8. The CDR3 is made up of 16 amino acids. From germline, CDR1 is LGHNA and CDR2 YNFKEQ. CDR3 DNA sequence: TGTGCCAGCAGCCAAGAGGGGAGCGGGAGGGTTGGTGAGCAGTTCTTC. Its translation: CASSQEGSGRVGEQFF.

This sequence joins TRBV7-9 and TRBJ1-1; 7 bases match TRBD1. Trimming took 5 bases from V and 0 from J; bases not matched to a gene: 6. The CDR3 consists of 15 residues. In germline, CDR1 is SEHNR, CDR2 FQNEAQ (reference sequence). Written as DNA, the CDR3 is TGTGCCAGCAGCCCCCGGGACAGAATGAACACTGAAGCTTTCTTT. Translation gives CASSPRDRMNTEAFF. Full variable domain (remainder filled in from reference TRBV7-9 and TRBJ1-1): DTGVSQNPRHKITKRGQNVTFRCDPISEHNRLYWYRQTLGQGPEFLTYFQNEAQLEKSRLLSDRFSAERPKGSFSTLEIQRTEQGDSAMYLCASSPRDRMNTEAFFGQGTRLTVV.

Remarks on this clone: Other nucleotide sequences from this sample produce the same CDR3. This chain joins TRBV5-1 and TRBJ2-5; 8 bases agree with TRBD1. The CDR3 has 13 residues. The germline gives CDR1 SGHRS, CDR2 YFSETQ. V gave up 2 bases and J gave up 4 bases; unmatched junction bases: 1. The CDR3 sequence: CASSFRGRETQYF. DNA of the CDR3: TGCGCCAGCAGCTTCAGGGGGCGAGAGACCCAGTACTTC.

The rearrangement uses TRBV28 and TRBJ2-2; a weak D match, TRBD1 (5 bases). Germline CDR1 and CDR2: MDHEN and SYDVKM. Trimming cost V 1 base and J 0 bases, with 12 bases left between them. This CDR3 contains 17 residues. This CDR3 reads CASSLLGPQTNTGELFF. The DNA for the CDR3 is TGTGCCAGCAGTTTATTGGGGCCCCAAACGAACACCGGGGAGCTGTTTTTT. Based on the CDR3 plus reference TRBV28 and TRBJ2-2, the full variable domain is DVKVTQSSRYLVKRTGEKVFLECVQDMDHENMFWYRQDPGLGLRLIYFSYDVKMKEKGDIPEGYSVSREKKERFSLILESASTNQTSMYLCASSLLGPQTNTGELFFGEGSRLTVL.

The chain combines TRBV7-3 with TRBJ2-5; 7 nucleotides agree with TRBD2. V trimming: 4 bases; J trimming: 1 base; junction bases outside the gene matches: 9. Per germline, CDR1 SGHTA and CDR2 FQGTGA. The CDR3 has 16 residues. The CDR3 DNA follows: TGTGCCAGCAGCTCCGTTCCTAGCGGAGCCCAAGAGACCCAGTACTTC. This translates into CASSSVPSGAQETQYF.

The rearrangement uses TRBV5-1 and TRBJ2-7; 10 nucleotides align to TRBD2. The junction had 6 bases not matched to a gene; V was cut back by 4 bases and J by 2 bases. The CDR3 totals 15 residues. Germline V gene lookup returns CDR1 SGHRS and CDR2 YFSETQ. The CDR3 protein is CASSARTSGAYEQYF. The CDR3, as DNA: TGCGCCAGCAGCGCTAGGACTAGCGGAGCCTACGAGCAGTACTTC.

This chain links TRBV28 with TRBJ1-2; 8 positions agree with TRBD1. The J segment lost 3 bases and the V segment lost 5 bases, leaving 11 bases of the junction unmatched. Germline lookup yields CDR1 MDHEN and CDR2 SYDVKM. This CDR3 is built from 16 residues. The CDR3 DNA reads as TGTGCCAGCAGTCTTACCACACAGGGGGGGCACTATGGCTACACCTTC. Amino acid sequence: CASSLTTQGGHYGYTF.

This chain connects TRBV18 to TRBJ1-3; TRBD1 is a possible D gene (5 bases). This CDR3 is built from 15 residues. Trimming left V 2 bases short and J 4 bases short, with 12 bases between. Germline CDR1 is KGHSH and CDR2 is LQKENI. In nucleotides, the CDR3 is TGTGCCAGCTCACCAAAGGACGGGGGAGGAAACACCATATATTTT. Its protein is CASSPKDGGGNTIYF.

CDR3 sequence reads: CASSLAVYNEQFF. CDR3 nucleotides: TGCGCCAGCAGCTTGGCCGTTTACAATGAGCAGTTCTTC. V gene TRBV5-1 combines with J gene TRBJ2-1; D is uncertain. The CDR3 length is 13 residues. Germline values: CDR1 SGHRS, CDR2 YFSETQ. V was cut by 0 bases and J by 4 bases, with 5 bases left in between.

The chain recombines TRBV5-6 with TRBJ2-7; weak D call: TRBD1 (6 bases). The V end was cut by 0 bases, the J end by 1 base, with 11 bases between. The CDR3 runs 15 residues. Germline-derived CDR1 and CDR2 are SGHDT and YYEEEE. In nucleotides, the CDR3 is TGTGCCAGCAGCTTGGGACAGGTTGTTTCCTACGAGCAGTACTTC. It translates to CASSLGQVVSYEQYF.

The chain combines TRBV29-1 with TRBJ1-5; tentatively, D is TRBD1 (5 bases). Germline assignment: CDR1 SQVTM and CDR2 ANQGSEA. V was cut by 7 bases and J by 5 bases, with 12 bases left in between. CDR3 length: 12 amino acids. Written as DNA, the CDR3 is TGCAGCGCGGGGGGGAAGGATCAGCCCCAGCATTTT. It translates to CSAGGKDQPQHF.

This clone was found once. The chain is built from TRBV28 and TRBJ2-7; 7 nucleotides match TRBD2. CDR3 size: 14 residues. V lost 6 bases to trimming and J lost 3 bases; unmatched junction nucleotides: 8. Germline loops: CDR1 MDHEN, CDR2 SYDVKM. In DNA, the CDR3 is TGTGCCAGCAGCCTTGGCGGGAGTAACTACGAGCAGTACTTC. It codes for CASSLGGSNYEQYF.

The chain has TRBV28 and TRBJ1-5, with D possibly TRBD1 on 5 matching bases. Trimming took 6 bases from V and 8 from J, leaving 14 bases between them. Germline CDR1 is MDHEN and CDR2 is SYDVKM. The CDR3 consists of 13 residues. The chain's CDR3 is CASRPGWKEPQHF. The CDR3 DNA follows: TGTGCCAGCAGGCCAGGGTGGAAGGAGCCCCAGCATTTT.

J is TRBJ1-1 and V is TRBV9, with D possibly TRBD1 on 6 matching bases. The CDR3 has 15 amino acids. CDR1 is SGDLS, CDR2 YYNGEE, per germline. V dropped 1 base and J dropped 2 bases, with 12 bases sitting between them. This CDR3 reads CASSVRAGANTEAFF. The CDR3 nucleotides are TGTGCCAGCAGCGTACGCGCAGGGGCCAACACTGAAGCTTTCTTT.

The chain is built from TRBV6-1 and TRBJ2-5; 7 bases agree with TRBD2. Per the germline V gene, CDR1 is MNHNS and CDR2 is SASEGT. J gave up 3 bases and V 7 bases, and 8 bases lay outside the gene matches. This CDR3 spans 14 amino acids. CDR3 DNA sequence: TGTGCCAGCACCCTTATGGCGGGAGAAGAGACCCAGTACTTC. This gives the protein CASTLMAGEETQYF.

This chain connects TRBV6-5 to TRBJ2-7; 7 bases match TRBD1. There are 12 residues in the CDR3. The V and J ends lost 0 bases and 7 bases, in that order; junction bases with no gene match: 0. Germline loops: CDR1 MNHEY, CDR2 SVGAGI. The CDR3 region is CASSYSTGEQYF. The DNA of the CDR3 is TGTGCCAGCAGTTACTCGACAGGGGAGCAGTACTTC.

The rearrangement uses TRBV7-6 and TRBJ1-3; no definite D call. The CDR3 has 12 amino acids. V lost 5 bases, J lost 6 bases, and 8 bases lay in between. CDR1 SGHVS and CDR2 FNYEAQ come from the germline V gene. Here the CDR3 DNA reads TGTGCCAGCAGCCCTAGCACAAACACCATATATTTT. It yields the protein CASSPSTNTIYF.